The 10 T cell receptor beta chains below were found in one sample sequenced in a study of blood T cell repertoires in COVID-19. This table comes from immunoSEQ multiplex PCR, and its TCRdb copy is limited to in-frame clones, with some not included. The sample lists about 170,000 clones, 92% occurring once. The specimen sequenced was peripheral blood. The receptors come from a young man with COVID-19, enrolled during active disease.

V usage is TRBV25-1 and J usage is TRBJ2-3; 9 bases are shared with TRBD1. The trim removed 1 base at V and 6 bases at J, leaving 5 bases unmatched. Germline V lookup: CDR1 MGHDK, CDR2 SYGVNS. This CDR3 contains 15 residues. CDR3 sequence reads: CASSEWTGDGDTQYF. The DNA of the CDR3 is TGTGCCAGCAGTGAATGGACAGGGGACGGGGATACGCAGTATTTT.

With regard to this clone: Its ends do not fully match the called genes, so a read error is possible. The V gene is TRBV19, the J gene TRBJ2-2; D remains unclear. This CDR3 has 14 amino acids. Germline CDR1 LNHDA, CDR2 SQIVND (reference sequence). The CDR3 DNA sequence: TGTGCCAGTGGTATCGCGGCATACACCGGGGAGCTGTTTTTT. Its translation is CASGIAAYTGELFF.

This clone was observed a single time. V is TRBV27 and J is TRBJ1-4; D not resolved. Germline CDR1 MNHEY, CDR2 SMNVEV (reference sequence). The CDR3 sequence is 14 residues long. V lost 5 bases and J 7 bases, leaving 14 bases between the germline ends. CDR3 amino acids: CASSTVGEGEKLFF. The CDR3 DNA reads TGTGCCAGCAGTACGGTGGGAGAGGGTGAAAAACTGTTTTTT.

The count of this clone is one. This rearrangement joins TRBV27 to TRBJ2-7; D call uncertain. V lost 5 bases to trimming and J lost 0 bases, with 11 bases between them. Looked up from germline, CDR1 is MNHEY and CDR2 is SMNVEV (reference sequence). The CDR3 consists of 14 residues. Here the CDR3 DNA reads TGTGCCAGCAGTCCGTACCTAGACTCCTACGAGCAGTACTTC. As protein: CASSPYLDSYEQYF.

J is TRBJ2-1 and V is TRBV28; TRBD2 aligns across 7 bases. The CDR3 runs to 15 residues. Trimming at V came to 6 bases and at J to 5 bases, leaving 10 bases not matched to a gene. The germline V gene has CDR1 MDHEN and CDR2 SYDVKM. CDR3 DNA: TGTGCCAGCAGCTCCGTCGGGAGGCAACACAATGAGCAGTTCTTC. Translated, it gives CASSSVGRQHNEQFF.

This chain connects TRBV21-1 to TRBJ2-1; TRBD1, as called in the table, went unchecked against the DNA. TRBV21-1 is a recognized pseudogene. This CDR3 has 16 residues. CDR3 coding DNA: TGTGCCAGCAGCATAACCTGCAGGGTAGCCAACAATGAGCAGTTCTTC. Protein: CASSITCRVANNEQFF.

This clone was seen just once. The V call is TRBV7-2, the J call TRBJ2-2; 7 bases match TRBD1. The V gene's germline CDR1 is SGHTA and CDR2 FQGNSA. The CDR3 has 16 amino acids. With V trimmed by 0 bases and J by 1 base, 2 bases remained unmatched. As DNA, the CDR3 is TGTGCCAGCAGCTTAGCGACAGGGATGAACACCGGGGAGCTGTTTTTT. The encoded protein is CASSLATGMNTGELFF.

The count of this clone is one. The V and J genes are TRBV5-1 and TRBJ2-5; TRBD1 agrees at 7 bases. Germline V lookup: CDR1 SGHRS, CDR2 YFSETQ. V dropped 4 bases and J dropped 4; count of bases not matched to a gene: 7. The CDR3 loop spans 14 amino acids. CDR3: CASSAKTGLETQYF. The DNA of the CDR3 is TGCGCCAGCAGCGCAAAGACAGGGTTAGAGACCCAGTACTTC.

A few counts support this clone. V and J are TRBV11-2 and TRBJ1-1, with TRBD1 matching 7 bases. CDR3 length: 17 residues. Germline-derived CDR1 and CDR2 are SGHAT and FQNNGV. The ends lost 5 bases at V and 1 base at J; junction bases unmatched: 13. For the CDR3, the DNA is TGTGCCAGCAGCCCCTACGATTTAAGGGGGCAGAACACTGAAGCTTTCTTT. Its protein is CASSPYDLRGQNTEAFF.

V usage is TRBV19 and J usage is TRBJ1-2; 9 bases map to TRBD1. The V and J ends lost 3 bases and 4 bases, in that order; junction bases with no gene match: 12. The germline gives CDR1 LNHDA, CDR2 SQIVND (reference sequence). The CDR3 consists of 17 residues. The CDR3 reads CASSIEENRGRIYGYTF. The CDR3 DNA reads TGTGCCAGTAGTATCGAAGAAAACAGGGGGCGCATCTATGGCTACACCTTC.